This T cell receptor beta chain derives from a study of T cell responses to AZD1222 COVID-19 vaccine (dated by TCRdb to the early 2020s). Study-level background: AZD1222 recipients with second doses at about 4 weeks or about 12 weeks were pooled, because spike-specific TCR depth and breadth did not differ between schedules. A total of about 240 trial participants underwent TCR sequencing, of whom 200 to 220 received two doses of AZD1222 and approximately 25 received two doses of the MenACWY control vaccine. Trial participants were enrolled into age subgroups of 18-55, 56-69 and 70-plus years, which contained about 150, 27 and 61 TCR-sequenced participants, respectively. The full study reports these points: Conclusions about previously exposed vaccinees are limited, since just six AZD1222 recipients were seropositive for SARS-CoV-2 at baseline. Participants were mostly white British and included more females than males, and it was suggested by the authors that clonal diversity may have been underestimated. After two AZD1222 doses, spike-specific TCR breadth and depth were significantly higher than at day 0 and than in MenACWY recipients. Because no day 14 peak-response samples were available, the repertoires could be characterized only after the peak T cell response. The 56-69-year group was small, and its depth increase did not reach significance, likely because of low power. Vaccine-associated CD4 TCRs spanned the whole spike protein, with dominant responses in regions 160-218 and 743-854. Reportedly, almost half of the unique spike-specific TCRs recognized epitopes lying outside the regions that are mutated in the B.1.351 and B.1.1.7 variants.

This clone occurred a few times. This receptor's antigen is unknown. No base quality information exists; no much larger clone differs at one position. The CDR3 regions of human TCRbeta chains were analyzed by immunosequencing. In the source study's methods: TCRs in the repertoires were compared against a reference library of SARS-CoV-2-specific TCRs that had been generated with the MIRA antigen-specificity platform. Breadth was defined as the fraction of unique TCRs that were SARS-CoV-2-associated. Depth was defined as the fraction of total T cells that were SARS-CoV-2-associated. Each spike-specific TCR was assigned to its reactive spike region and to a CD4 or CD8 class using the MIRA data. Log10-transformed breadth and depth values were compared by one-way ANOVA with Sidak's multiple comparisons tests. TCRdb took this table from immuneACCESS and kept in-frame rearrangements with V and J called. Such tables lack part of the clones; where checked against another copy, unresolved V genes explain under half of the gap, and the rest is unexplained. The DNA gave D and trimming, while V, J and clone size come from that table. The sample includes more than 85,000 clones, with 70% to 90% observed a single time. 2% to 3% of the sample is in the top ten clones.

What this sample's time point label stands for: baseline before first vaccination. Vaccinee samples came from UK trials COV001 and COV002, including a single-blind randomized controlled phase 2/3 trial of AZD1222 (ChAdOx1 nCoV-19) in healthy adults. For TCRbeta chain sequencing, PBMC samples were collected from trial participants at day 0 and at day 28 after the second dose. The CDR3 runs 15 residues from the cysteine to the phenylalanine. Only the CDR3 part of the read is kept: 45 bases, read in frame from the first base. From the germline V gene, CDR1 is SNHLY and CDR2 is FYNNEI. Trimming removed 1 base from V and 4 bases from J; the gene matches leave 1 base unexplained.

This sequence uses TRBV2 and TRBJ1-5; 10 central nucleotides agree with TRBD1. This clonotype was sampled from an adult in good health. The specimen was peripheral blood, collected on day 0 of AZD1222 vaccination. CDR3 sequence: CASSEGQGANQPQHF. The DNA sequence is TGTGCCAGCAGTGAAGGACAGGGGGCGAATCAGCCCCAGCATTTT. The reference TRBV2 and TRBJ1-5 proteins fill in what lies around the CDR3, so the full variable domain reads EPEVTQTPSHQVTQMGQEVILRCVPISNHLYFYWYRQILGQKVEFLVSFYNNEISEKSEIFDDQFSVERPDGSNFTLKIRSTKLEDSAMYFCASSEGQGANQPQHFGDGTRLSIL.